A single sample is the source of the 29 T cell receptor beta chains below, sequenced in a study of shared clonotypes between healthy human individuals. Method: immunoSEQ multiplex PCR; TCRdb's copy keeps in-frame clones and lacks some. Counted here are some 1.5 million clones, approximately 98% occurring once; the ten biggest clones make up roughly 0.45%. The sample was naive CD4+ T cells sorted from blood. The subset denotes: CD45RA+ positively selected. The receptor set was obtained from a man in his thirties or forties in good health.

The V and J genes are TRBV11-2 and TRBJ2-5, with D possibly TRBD1 on 6 matching bases. The V gene lost 6 bases and the J gene lost 5 bases, with 16 bases spanning the gap. CDR3 length: 14 amino acids. Germline CDR1 and CDR2: SGHAT and FQNNGV. The CDR3 region is CASSFGQRGETQYF. The CDR3 coding sequence is TGTGCCAGCAGTTTCGGGCAAAGGGGGGAGACCCAGTACTTC.

V is TRBV10-1 and J is TRBJ2-7; TRBD1 might be the D (6 bases). Germline V CDR1 and CDR2: WNHNN, SYGVQD (reference sequence). CDR3 length: 13 amino acids. V was pared by 3 bases and J by 6 bases, with 12 bases between. The chain's CDR3 is CASSETGRSEQYF. CDR3 DNA: TGCGCCAGCAGTGAAACAGGGCGAAGCGAGCAGTACTTC.

This clone has a handful of counts. Other DNA variants within this sample encode the same CDR3. The rearrangement joins TRBV7-9 to TRBJ2-1, with D possibly TRBD1 on 5 matching bases. Germline V gene sequence: CDR1 SEHNR, CDR2 FQNEAQ (reference sequence). With 1 base removed from V and 4 bases from J, the gap between germline ends came to 5 bases. This CDR3 has 13 residues. The CDR3 nucleotides are TGTGCCAGCAGCTTAGGACAGTACAATGAGCAGTTCTTC. Protein sequence: CASSLGQYNEQFF.

The genes are TRBV29-1 and TRBJ2-7; no firm D call. CDR3 length: 13 amino acids. Germline V lookup: CDR1 SQVTM, CDR2 ANQGSEA. V lost 4 bases and J lost 6, with 16 bases in between. In DNA, the CDR3 is TGCAGCGTTGGTGGTAGGGCCTGGGGCGAGCAGTACTTC. Residues: CSVGGRAWGEQYF.

The chain uses TRBV28 and TRBJ2-7, with D perhaps matching TRBD1 (6 bases). Germline CDR1 reads MDHEN; CDR2 reads SYDVKM. Trimming pared 7 bases from V and 5 bases from J, leaving 12 bases between. The length of the CDR3 is 12 residues. The CDR3 is CASTLRGHEQYF. The CDR3 DNA is TGTGCCAGCACCCTCAGGGGCCACGAGCAGTACTTC.

The chain is built from TRBV7-9 and TRBJ2-1; 9 bases line up with TRBD1. The CDR3 spans 15 residues. CDR1 is SEHNR and CDR2 is FQNEAQ in the germline V gene (reference sequence). J lost 4 bases, V lost 4 bases, and 5 bases had no gene match. CDR3 sequence: CASSSRDREYNEQFF. DNA of the CDR3: TGTGCCAGCAGCTCACGGGACAGGGAATACAATGAGCAGTTCTTC. The complete variable domain, with remaining parts taken from reference TRBV7-9 and TRBJ2-1, reads DTGVSQNPRHKITKRGQNVTFRCDPISEHNRLYWYRQTLGQGPEFLTYFQNEAQLEKSRLLSDRFSAERPKGSFSTLEIQRTEQGDSAMYLCASSSRDREYNEQFFGPGTRLTVL.

The CDR3 DNA reads TGCGCCAGCAGCCGGGACCCTGGGGCCAACGTCCTGACTTTC. Translated, it gives CASSRDPGANVLTF. J is TRBJ2-6 and V is TRBV5-1; D tentatively fits TRBD1 or TRBD2 (5 bases each). Germline V gene sequence: CDR1 SGHRS, CDR2 YFSETQ. CDR3 length equals 14 residues. Between the trimmed V and J ends, which lost 4 bases and 2 bases, there was a span of 7 bases.

This chain uses TRBV18 with TRBJ1-4, with D maybe TRBD1 (5 bases). The CDR3 covers 14 residues. The V gene lost 4 bases and the J gene lost 4 bases, with 10 bases spanning the gap. Germline-derived CDR1 and CDR2 are KGHSH and LQKENI. CDR3 region: CASSQDGGNEKLFF. The DNA for the CDR3 is TGTGCCAGCTCACAAGACGGGGGTAATGAAAAACTGTTTTTT.

V and J are TRBV9 and TRBJ2-3, with TRBD1 as a possible D gene (5 bases). CDR3 size: 15 residues. Germline values: CDR1 SGDLS, CDR2 YYNGEE. V lost 4 bases and J lost 6, with 18 bases in between. CDR3 DNA: TGTGCCAGCAGCCCCCTGGGGCCCGGATCGGATACGCAGTATTTT. Translating gives CASSPLGPGSDTQYF.

The chain combines TRBV19 with TRBJ2-7; possible D gene TRBD2, 5 bases. This CDR3 has 16 residues. CDR1 and CDR2 from the germline V gene are LNHDA and SQIVND (reference sequence). The germline V and J ends were trimmed by 3 bases and 2 bases, with 17 bases remaining between them. CDR3 loop: CASSIPSEGKPYEQYF. The CDR3, as DNA: TGTGCCAGTAGTATCCCAAGTGAGGGAAAACCCTACGAGCAGTACTTC.

This rearrangement joins TRBV25-1 to TRBJ1-4; D is uncertain. Looked up from germline, CDR1 is MGHDK and CDR2 is SYGVNS. The CDR3 runs 13 residues. V was pared by 8 bases and J by 5 bases, with 12 bases between. CDR3 sequence reads: CASATYTNEKLFF. CDR3 nucleotides: TGTGCCAGCGCTACATACACAAATGAAAAACTGTTTTTT.

The rearrangement uses TRBV14 and TRBJ1-2; D might be TRBD1 (5 bases). This CDR3 region has 13 residues. The germline V gene has CDR1 SGHDN and CDR2 FVKESK. V was clipped by 6 bases and J by 4 bases, with 12 bases between them. This chain's CDR3 is CASRPSGGYGYTF. The CDR3 DNA reads TGTGCCAGCAGACCATCGGGGGGCTATGGCTACACCTTC.

A single count supports this clone. The gene calls are TRBV11-2 and TRBJ2-5; TRBD2 agrees at 16 bases. CDR3 length equals 17 residues. Per germline, CDR1 SGHAT and CDR2 FQNNGV. V dropped 4 bases and J dropped 1; count of bases not matched to a gene: 3. CDR3 sequence reads: CASSSGTSGRAQETQYF. For the CDR3, the DNA is TGTGCCAGCAGCTCGGGGACTAGCGGGAGGGCCCAAGAGACCCAGTACTTC.

The chain joins TRBV28 to TRBJ1-4; 8 bases align to TRBD1. The CDR3 is 15 residues long. Trimming at V came to 5 bases and at J to 8 bases, leaving 10 bases not matched to a gene. Per germline, CDR1 MDHEN and CDR2 SYDVKM. The CDR3 loop reads CASSPWTGKTEKLFF. The CDR3, as DNA: TGTGCCAGCAGTCCCTGGACAGGGAAGACAGAAAAACTGTTTTTT.

The chain links TRBV28 to TRBJ2-7; 10 positions agree with TRBD2. Germline CDR1 is MDHEN and CDR2 is SYDVKM. With 4 bases clipped from V and 7 bases from J, the junction kept 7 bases outside the gene matches. CDR3 size: 14 residues. CDR3 region: CASSSAAGGREQYF. DNA of the CDR3: TGTGCCAGCAGTTCCGCAGCGGGAGGGAGGGAGCAGTACTTC.

This clone has just one count. This chain connects TRBV6-1 to TRBJ1-2; D gene ambiguous. Trimming took off 6 bases at V and 12 bases at J, with 14 bases between the two ends. CDR1 MNHNS and CDR2 SASEGT come from the germline V gene. The CDR3 contains 11 residues. CDR3 sequence: CASRSPLDNTF. Written as DNA, the CDR3 is TGTGCCAGCAGGTCCCCCCTCGACAACACCTTC.

The rearrangement uses TRBV4-3 and TRBJ1-1, with D perhaps matching TRBD1 (6 bases). Trimming removed 0 bases from V and 5 bases from J, with 16 bases in between. This CDR3 has 16 amino acids. CDR1 and CDR2 (germline): LGHNA, YSLEER. The CDR3 DNA reads TGCGCCAGCAGCCAAGATCAAAGGGGGGGTTTTACTGAAGCTTTCTTT. Residues: CASSQDQRGGFTEAFF.

The V call is TRBV4-3, the J call TRBJ2-3; D remains unclear. The V end lost 0 bases, the J end lost 0 bases, and 13 bases lay between the germline ends. Per the germline V gene, CDR1 is LGHNA and CDR2 is YSLEER. This CDR3 comprises 17 residues. The CDR3 DNA follows: TGCGCCAGCAGCCAAGATCGTCCTAAGACTAGCACAGATACGCAGTATTTT. Translated: CASSQDRPKTSTDTQYF.

The CDR3 sequence is CAISTGTNTEAFF. The CDR3 DNA reads TGTGCCATCAGTACAGGGACGAACACTGAAGCTTTCTTT. This sequence joins TRBV10-3 and TRBJ1-1; a weak D match, TRBD1 (6 bases). V lost 5 bases to trimming and J lost 1 base, with 8 bases between them. Germline CDR1 and CDR2: ENHRY and SYGVKD. The CDR3 covers 13 residues.

The J gene is TRBJ2-1, the V gene TRBV18; perhaps TRBD2 as D (6 bases). Germline V lookup: CDR1 KGHSH, CDR2 LQKENI. V lost 1 base and J 8 bases, leaving 12 bases between the germline ends. This CDR3 region has 14 residues. DNA for the CDR3: TGTGCCAGCTCACCACTCGACCCGGGGGATGAGCAGTTCTTC. Encoded protein: CASSPLDPGDEQFF.

The chain is built from TRBV28 and TRBJ2-7; a possible D gene is TRBD1 (5 bases). Germline CDR1 and CDR2: MDHEN and SYDVKM. V dropped 5 bases and J dropped 5 bases, with 16 bases sitting between them. The CDR3 consists of 14 residues. The DNA of the CDR3 is TGTGCCAGCAGTGCCAATGTACAGGTCGACGAGCAGTACTTC. It is translated as CASSANVQVDEQYF.

The J gene is TRBJ1-2, the V gene TRBV30; 9 bases agree with TRBD1. This CDR3 has 13 residues. The V gene end was trimmed by 8 bases and the J gene end by 7 bases; junction bases not matched to a gene: 11. Germline-derived CDR1 and CDR2 are GTSNPN and SVGIG (reference sequence). DNA of the CDR3: TGTGCCGTGGAGTGGGACAGGGCACCTGGCTACACCTTC. It is translated as CAVEWDRAPGYTF.

This clone came up once. The chain uses TRBV5-5 and TRBJ2-1; 7 nucleotides align to TRBD1. J gave up 0 bases and V 4 bases, and 4 bases lay outside the gene matches. Germline loops: CDR1 SGHKS, CDR2 YYEKEE (reference sequence). The CDR3 sequence is 15 residues long. CDR3 residues: CASSPTGASYNEQFF. The CDR3 DNA reads as TGTGCCAGCAGCCCAACAGGGGCCTCCTACAATGAGCAGTTCTTC.

This clone was seen more than once but under ten times. The sample contains more than one DNA sequence encoding this CDR3. V usage is TRBV6-6 and J usage is TRBJ2-7; D gene ambiguous. Germline V lookup: CDR1 MNHNY, CDR2 SVGAGI (reference sequence). With 0 bases removed from V and 0 bases from J, the gap between germline ends came to 0 bases. The CDR3 consists of 12 residues. Here the CDR3 DNA reads TGTGCCAGCAGTTACTCCTCCTACGAGCAGTACTTC. It specifies CASSYSSYEQYF.

The chain uses TRBV28 and TRBJ2-2, with a possible D match to TRBD2 (6 bases). CDR3 size: 15 residues. Germline V gene lookup returns CDR1 MDHEN and CDR2 SYDVKM. The V gene lost 2 bases and the J gene lost 4 bases, with 11 bases spanning the gap. Here the CDR3 reads CASSLPGRITGELFF. The CDR3 DNA sequence: TGTGCCAGCAGTTTACCCGGGAGAATCACCGGGGAGCTGTTTTTT.

This clone was seen only once. The chain has TRBV18 and TRBJ2-3; D gene unclear. Trimming shortened V by 3 bases and J by 4 bases, and 11 bases separated the two germline ends. CDR3 length: 14 amino acids. Germline V gives CDR1 KGHSH, CDR2 LQKENI. CDR3 DNA sequence: TGTGCCAGCTCACCGGTGGAAGGGCCAGATACGCAGTATTTT. Translation gives CASSPVEGPDTQYF. The entire variable domain, with the rest obtained from reference TRBV18 and TRBJ2-3, is as follows: NAGVMQNPRHLVRRRGQEARLRCSPMKGHSHVYWYRQLPEEGLKFMVYLQKENIIDESGMPKERFSAEFPKEGPSILRIQQVVRGDSAAYFCASSPVEGPDTQYFGPGTRLTVL.

The chain recombines TRBV11-2 with TRBJ2-1, with 10 positions matching TRBD2. There are 14 residues in the CDR3. The germline V gene encodes CDR1 SGHAT and CDR2 FQNNGV. Losses at the gene ends were 3 bases for V and 8 bases for J; bases not matched to a gene: 4. CDR3 bases: TGTGCCAGCAGCTTGCTAGCGGGAGTCTATGAGCAGTTCTTC. The encoded protein is CASSLLAGVYEQFF.

The V and J genes are TRBV5-4 and TRBJ1-1; D not resolved. Between the trimmed V and J ends, which lost 4 bases and 6 bases, there was a span of 13 bases. The CDR3 runs 13 residues. The germline CDR1 and CDR2 sequences are SGHNT and YYREEE (reference sequence). Here the CDR3 DNA reads TGTGCCAGCAGCCAAAAGTCGGTCCCTGAAGCTTTCTTT. This codes for CASSQKSVPEAFF.

V is TRBV19 and J is TRBJ2-2; D possibly corresponds to TRBD1 (5 bases). This CDR3 has 16 amino acids. Trimming removed 8 bases from V and 2 bases from J, with 18 bases in between. Looked up from germline, CDR1 is LNHDA and CDR2 is SQIVND (reference sequence). The CDR3 DNA reads TGTGCCAGTGGGAATTGGCGACAGTTAAACACCGGGGAGCTGTTTTTT. It is translated as CASGNWRQLNTGELFF.